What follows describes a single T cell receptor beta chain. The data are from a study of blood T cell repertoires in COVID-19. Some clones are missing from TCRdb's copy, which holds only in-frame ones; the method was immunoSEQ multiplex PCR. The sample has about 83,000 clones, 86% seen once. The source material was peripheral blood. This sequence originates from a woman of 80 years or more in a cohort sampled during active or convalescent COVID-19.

This CDR3 reads CAISEFTPGGSQPQHF. DNA of the CDR3: TGTGCCATCAGTGAGTTTACCCCAGGGGGCAGCCAGCCCCAGCATTTT. This chain links TRBV10-3 with TRBJ1-5; TRBD1 matches at 8 bases. Trimming cost V 1 base and J 7 bases; bases outside gene matches: 9. The V gene's germline CDR1 is ENHRY and CDR2 SYGVKD. The CDR3 sequence is 16 residues long.